What follows is one T cell receptor beta chain and its context. Antigen: not known. Authors' processing steps: ImmunoSEQ supplied junction-only sequences lacking quality scores, so filtering was different. Clones were sequenced by immunoSEQ multiplex PCR, and TCRdb holds only the in-frame ones, with some missing. V, J and clone size are those of that table, while D and trimming were read from the DNA. The repertoire has over 1.4 million clones, approximately 96% of them found once; the top ten carry roughly 1.2%. Germline V gives CDR1 MNHEY, CDR2 SVGAGI. The CDR3 is made up of 15 amino acids. The V and J ends lost 6 bases and 2 bases, in that order; junction bases with no gene match: 9. The data stem from a study of shared clonotypes between healthy human individuals. All the donors were Caucasian adults who lived in Nashville, Tennessee. Findings and limits, study-wide: The rarefaction results pointed to incomplete sorted-subset sequencing despite large depth. Generally, estimated richness proved larger in naive subsets than it did in memory subsets.

Sequenced input: naive CD4+ T cells sorted from blood. Described subset: CD45RA+ positively selected. The chain recombines TRBV6-5 with TRBJ1-2; TRBD1 agrees at 7 bases. The receptor was derived from a man under 40 in good health. The CDR3: CASRRDRAPNYGYTF. CDR3 DNA: TGTGCCAGCAGGCGTGACAGGGCCCCGAACTATGGCTACACCTTC.